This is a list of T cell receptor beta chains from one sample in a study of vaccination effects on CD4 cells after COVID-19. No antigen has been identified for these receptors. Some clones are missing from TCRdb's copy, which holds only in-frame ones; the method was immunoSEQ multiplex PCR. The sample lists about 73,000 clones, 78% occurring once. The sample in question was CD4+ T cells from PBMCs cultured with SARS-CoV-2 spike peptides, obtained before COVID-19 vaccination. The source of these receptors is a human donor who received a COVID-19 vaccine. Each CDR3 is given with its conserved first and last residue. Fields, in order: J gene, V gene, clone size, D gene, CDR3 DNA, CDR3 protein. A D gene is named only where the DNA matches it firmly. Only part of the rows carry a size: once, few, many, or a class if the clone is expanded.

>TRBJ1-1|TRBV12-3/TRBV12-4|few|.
TGTGCCAGCAGTTTTCGGAGGAACACTGAAGCTTTCTTT
CASSFRRNTEAFF
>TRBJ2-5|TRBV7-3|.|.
TGTGCCAGCAGCTTATCGGGACAACAAGAGACCCAGTACTTC
CASSLSGQQETQYF
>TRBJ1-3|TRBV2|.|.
TGTGCCAGCAGTGAAGTTCTCTCTGGAAACACCATATATTTT
CASSEVLSGNTIYF
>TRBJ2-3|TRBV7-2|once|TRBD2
TGTGCCAGCAGCTTAAGTCACGGGCGGGGGAGCACAGATACGCAGTATTTT
CASSLSHGRGSTDTQYF
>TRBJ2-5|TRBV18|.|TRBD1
TGTGCCAGCTTACAGGGGACCCAAGAGACCCAGTACTTC
CASLQGTQETQYF
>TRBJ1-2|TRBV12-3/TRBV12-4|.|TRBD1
TGTGCCAGCAGTCCGGACAGGTTTGGAGGCTACACCTTC
CASSPDRFGGYTF
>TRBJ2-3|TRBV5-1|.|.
TGCGCCAGCAGCTTGGATTCGCTGTTTAGTGGAGATACGCAGTATTTT
CASSLDSLFSGDTQYF
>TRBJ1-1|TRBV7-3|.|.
TGTGCCAGCAGCCCCGTCAGGGGAGAAGCTTTCTTT
CASSPVRGEAFF
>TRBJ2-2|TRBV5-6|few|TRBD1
TGTGCCAGCAGCTCTTCTTTCCGACAGGGAACGACCGGGGAGCTGTTTTTT
CASSSSFRQGTTGELFF
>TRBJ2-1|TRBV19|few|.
TGTGCCAGTAGTATAGATGTTGACAATGAGCAGTTCTTC
CASSIDVDNEQFF
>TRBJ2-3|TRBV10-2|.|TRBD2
TGCGCCAGCATACTAGCGGGGGGGCCCAATACGCAGTATTTT
CASILAGGPNTQYF
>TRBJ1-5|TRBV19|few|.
TGTGCCAGTAGTATAGCGGTACGGAGCGATCAGCCCCAGCATTTT
CASSIAVRSDQPQHF
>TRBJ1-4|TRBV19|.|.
TGTGCCAGTAACCGGGGGGATAATGAAAAACTGTTTTTT
CASNRGDNEKLFF
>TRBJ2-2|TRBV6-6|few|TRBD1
TGTGCCAGCAGTCCAGCCGGGACAGGGCCCGGGGAGCTGTTTTTT
CASSPAGTGPGELFF
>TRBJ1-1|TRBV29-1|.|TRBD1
TGCAGCGCCTTACCGGGACAGGGAGGAAAAGCTTTCTTT
CSALPGQGGKAFF
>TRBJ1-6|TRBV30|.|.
TGTGCCTGGGCCCGACAGCTGAGCTCCTATAATTCACCCCTCCACTTT
CAWARQLSSYNSPLHF
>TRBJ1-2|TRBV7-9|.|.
TGTGCCAGCAGCTTAGAGACTCCTAACTATGGCTACACCTTC
CASSLETPNYGYTF
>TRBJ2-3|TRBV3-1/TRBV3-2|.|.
TGTGCCAGCAGCCAAGGCACTAGCACAGATACGCAGTATTTT
CASSQGTSTDTQYF
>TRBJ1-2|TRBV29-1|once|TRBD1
TGCAGCGTTTCCAGGACAGGTTCTAACTATGGCTACACCTTC
CSVSRTGSNYGYTF
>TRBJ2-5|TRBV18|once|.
TGTGCCAGCTCCCTGAACCTCCAAGAGACCCAGTACTTC
CASSLNLQETQYF
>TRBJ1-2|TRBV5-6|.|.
TGTGCCAGCAGCTTACAGGGCTTATATGGCTACACCTTC
CASSLQGLYGYTF
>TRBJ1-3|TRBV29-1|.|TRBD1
TGCAGCGTTGGAACAGGGGCGGGAAACACCATATATTTT
CSVGTGAGNTIYF